A single sample gave rise to the 5 T cell receptor beta chains below, sequenced in a study of early T cells in non-severe SARS-CoV-2 infection. TCRdb reanalysed the 5' RACE reads using MiXCR and keeps one entry per CDR3 protein. Counted here are roughly 68,000 distinct CDR3 sequences, more than 4% occurring once; the ten biggest clones make up 4.9%. Material: whole blood. These receptors were taken from an adult who was a healthcare worker with PCR-confirmed SARS-CoV-2 infection or an uninfected control (not recorded which).

There are many counts of this clonotype. The chain carries TRBV12-3 or TRBV12-4 and TRBJ1-1; D ambiguous. This CDR3 contains 15 residues. Trimming took off 4 bases at V and 5 bases at J, with 17 bases between the two ends. The CDR3 spells CASSSSDGRATEAFF. The CDR3 DNA reads TGTGCCAGCAGTTCCTCAGACGGACGGGCAACTGAAGCTTTCTTT.

This clonotype appeared many times. The chain carries TRBV28 and TRBJ1-1; D gene ambiguous. The CDR3 spans 16 residues. V was cut by 2 bases and J by 1 base, with 14 bases left in between. Germline values: CDR1 MDHEN, CDR2 SYDVKM. The CDR3 bases are TGTGCCAGCAGTTTACGGAGTTGGGAGGGGAACACTGAAGCTTTCTTT. This sequence encodes CASSLRSWEGNTEAFF.

This clonotype was observed at least ten times. The V gene is TRBV19, the J gene TRBJ1-2; a weak D match, TRBD1 (5 bases). Germline CDR1 is LNHDA and CDR2 is SQIVND (reference sequence). Trimming shortened V by 6 bases and J by 4 bases, and 12 bases separated the two germline ends. The CDR3 has 13 amino acids. The CDR3 region is CASSDLDSYGYTF. For the CDR3, the DNA is TGTGCCAGTAGCGACTTAGACAGCTATGGCTACACCTTC.

This clonotype was detected ten times or more. The chain is built from TRBV28 and TRBJ2-6; 9 bases align to TRBD1. The trim removed 2 bases at V and 2 bases at J, leaving 4 bases unmatched. Germline-derived CDR1 and CDR2 are MDHEN and SYDVKM. The CDR3 is 17 residues long. For the CDR3, the DNA is TGTGCCAGCAGTTTACGGACAGGGGTTCCTGGGGCCAACGTCCTGACTTTC. It encodes CASSLRTGVPGANVLTF.

This clonotype came up many times. The chain uses TRBV7-2 and TRBJ2-3; D uncertain. Germline V gene data show CDR1 as SGHTA and CDR2 as FQGNSA. CDR3 length: 14 residues. V gave up 2 bases and J gave up 1 base, with 7 bases separating them. The CDR3 region is CASSLRVGTDTQYF. CDR3 coding DNA: TGTGCCAGCAGCTTACGGGTCGGCACAGATACGCAGTATTTT.